Here is one TCR beta chain with its context. Original processing notes: Reference gene primers were amplified, and this amplification served to estimate nucleated cell counts. Produced via immunoSEQ multiplex PCR; TCRdb's table is partial and in-frame only. The DNA was the basis for D and trimming; V, J and clone size are from that table. The top ten hold more than 4.5% of the sample, which has around 70,000 clones, about 82% seen once. These data come from a study of blood T cell repertoires in COVID-19. Looking at the study overall: From the United States, Italy and Spain came samples of acute and convalescent COVID-19. PBMCs, B-cell-depleted T cells, or T cells provided the cDNA or gDNA that made up the material.

The V segment lost 0 bases and the J segment 2 bases; nucleotides outside the gene matches: 2. The germline CDR1 and CDR2 sequences are SNHLY and FYNNEI. CDR3 length equals 16 residues. Sequenced input: peripheral blood. The receptor was derived from an elderly woman with active or convalescent COVID-19. The rearrangement joins TRBV2 to TRBJ2-5; 11 positions match TRBD2. CDR3 DNA: TGTGCCAGCAGTGAAGCGCTAGCGGGGGGACAAGAGACCCAGTACTTC. Protein sequence: CASSEALAGGQETQYF.